These 2 T cell receptor beta chains originate from one sample sequenced in a study of T cell responses to AZD1222 COVID-19 vaccine. Some clones are missing from TCRdb's copy, which holds only in-frame ones; the method was immunoSEQ multiplex PCR. Found here are some 200,000 clones, approximately 93% of them singletons; the top ten hold around 1%. The material was peripheral blood, obtained 28 days after the second AZD1222 dose. Receptor source: an adult who received the AZD1222 COVID-19 vaccine.

The J gene is TRBJ1-1, the V gene TRBV4-3; possible D gene TRBD1, 6 bases. Trimming took off 0 bases at V and 3 bases at J, with 14 bases between the two ends. The CDR3 totals 16 residues. From germline, CDR1 is LGHNA and CDR2 YSLEER. CDR3 sequence (DNA): TGCGCCAGCAGCCAAGAATTCTGGGGGCGGGACACTGAAGCTTTCTTT. Protein product: CASSQEFWGRDTEAFF.

The rearrangement uses TRBV5-4 and TRBJ2-7; TRBD1 aligns across 11 bases. The CDR3 has 15 residues. After removal of 0 bases from V and 5 bases from J, the junction contained 4 bases not matched to a gene. Germline V CDR1 and CDR2: SGHNT, YYREEE (reference sequence). CDR3 in DNA: TGTGCCAGCAGCTTGGGGTTGGGACAGGGGGACGAGCAGTACTTC. Encoded protein: CASSLGLGQGDEQYF.